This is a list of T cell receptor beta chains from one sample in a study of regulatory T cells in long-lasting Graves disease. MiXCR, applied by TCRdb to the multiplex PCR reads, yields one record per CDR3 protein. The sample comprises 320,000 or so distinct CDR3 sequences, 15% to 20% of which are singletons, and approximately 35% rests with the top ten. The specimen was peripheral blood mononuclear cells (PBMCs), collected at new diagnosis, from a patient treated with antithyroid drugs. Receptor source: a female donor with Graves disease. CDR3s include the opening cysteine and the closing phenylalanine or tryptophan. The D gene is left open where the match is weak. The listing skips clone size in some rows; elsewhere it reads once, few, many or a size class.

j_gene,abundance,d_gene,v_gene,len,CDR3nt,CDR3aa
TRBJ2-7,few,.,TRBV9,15,TGTGCCAGCAGCGTAGAGCCCACCACCTCCTACGAGCAGTACTTC,CASSVEPTTSYEQYF
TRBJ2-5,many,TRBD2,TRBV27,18,TGTGCCAGCAGTGGTCCGCGGCTAGCGGGCGCCCCAAAAGAGACCCAGTACTTC,CASSGPRLAGAPKETQYF
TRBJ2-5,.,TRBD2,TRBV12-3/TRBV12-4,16,TGTGCCAGCAGAACCGGACTAGCGGGAGGCCAAGAGACCCAGTACTTC,CASRTGLAGGQETQYF
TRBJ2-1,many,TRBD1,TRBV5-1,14,TGCGCCAGCAGCTTGAATGGACAGGACAATGAGCAGTTCTTC,CASSLNGQDNEQFF
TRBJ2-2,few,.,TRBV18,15,TGTGCCAGCTCAGCCACCGGAGAGCGCACCGGGGAGCTGTTTTTT,CASSATGERTGELFF
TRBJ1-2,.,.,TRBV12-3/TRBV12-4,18,TGTGCCAGCAGTCCCCGTTGGGGGGGGGGCACGGGGGATCATGGCTACACCTTC,CASSPRWGGGTGDHGYTF
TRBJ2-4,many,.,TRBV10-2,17,TGCGCCAGCAGTGAGACACAGGGAGGGTCAGCCAAAAACATTCAGTACTTC,CASSETQGGSAKNIQYF
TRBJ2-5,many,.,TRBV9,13,TGTGCCAGCAGCGTACACAGAAAAGAGACCCAGTACTTC,CASSVHRKETQYF
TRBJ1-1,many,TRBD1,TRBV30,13,TGTGCCTGGAGTGGGGGACAGGGGATCATGTCTTTCTTT,CAWSGGQGIMSFF
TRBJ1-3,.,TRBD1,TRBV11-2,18,TGTGCCAGCAGCTTAGATCTGGAACAGGGGCAAAAGGGAAACACCATATATTTT,CASSLDLEQGQKGNTIYF
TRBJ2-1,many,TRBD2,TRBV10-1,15,TGCGCCAGCAGTGTTCGCGGGAGCTCCTACAATGAGCAGTTCTTC,CASSVRGSSYNEQFF
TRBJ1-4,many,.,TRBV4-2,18,TGTGCCAGCAGCCAAGGGGGGTTGAGGGGCCTTAAGTATGAAAAACTGTTTTTT,CASSQGGLRGLKYEKLFF
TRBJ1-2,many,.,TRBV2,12,TGTGCCAGCAGACCGAGGAGCTATGGCTACACCTTC,CASRPRSYGYTF
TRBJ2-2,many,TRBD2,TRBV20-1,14,TGCAGTGCTAGAGGAGCGGGAGACACCGGGGAGCTGTTTTTT,CSARGAGDTGELFF
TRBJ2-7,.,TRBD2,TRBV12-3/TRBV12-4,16,TGTGCCAGCACCACCCGGTGGCGGGGGGACTACTACGAGCAGTACTTC,CASTTRWRGDYYEQYF
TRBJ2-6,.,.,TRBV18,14,TGTGCCAGCTCCGCAGGAGCTGGGGCCAACGTCCTGACTTTC,CASSAGAGANVLTF
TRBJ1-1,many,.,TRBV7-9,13,TGTGCCAGCAGAGGCGAAGCGGTCACTGAAGCTTTCTTT,CASRGEAVTEAFF
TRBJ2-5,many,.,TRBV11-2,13,TGTGCCAGCAGCTTAGATTTGTTGGAGACCCAGTACTTC,CASSLDLLETQYF
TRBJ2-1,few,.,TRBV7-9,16,TGTGCCAGCAGCTTAGAAGCCCCTCCCCGATACAATGAGCAGTTCTTC,CASSLEAPPRYNEQFF
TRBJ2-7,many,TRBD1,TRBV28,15,TGTGCCAGCACCCAAACCTGGGACAGGGCCTACGAGCAGTACTTC,CASTQTWDRAYEQYF
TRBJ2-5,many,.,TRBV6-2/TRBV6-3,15,TGTGCCAGCAGTTACGAACGGGGGGCGCGAGAGACCCAGTACTTC,CASSYERGARETQYF
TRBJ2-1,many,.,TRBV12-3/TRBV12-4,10,TGTGCCAGCAGTCGGCTTGAGCAGTTCTTC,CASSRLEQFF
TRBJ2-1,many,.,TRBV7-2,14,TGTGCCAGCAGCTTAATGGGAGTAGGCAATGAGCAGTTCTTC,CASSLMGVGNEQFF
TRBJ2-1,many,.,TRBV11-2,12,TGTGCCAGCAGCGCGTCCTTAGGGGAGCAGTTCTTC,CASSASLGEQFF
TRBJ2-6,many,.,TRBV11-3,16,TGTGCCAGCAGCTTCCGACTGGGCTCTGGGGCCAACGTCCTGACTTTC,CASSFRLGSGANVLTF
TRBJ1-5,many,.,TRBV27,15,TGTGCCAGTACGACGTTGGCTAATGGCAATCAGCCCCAGCATTTT,CASTTLANGNQPQHF
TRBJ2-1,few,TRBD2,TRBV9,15,TGTGCCAGCAGCTTAAGACTAGCGGGACCAGATGAGCAGTTCTTC,CASSLRLAGPDEQFF
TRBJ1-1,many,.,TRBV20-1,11,TGCAGTGCTTTACGGGGAACTGAAGCTTTCTTT,CSALRGTEAFF
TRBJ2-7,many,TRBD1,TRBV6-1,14,TGTGCCACTAAGCGGAAAGGGGGCTTTTTCGAGCAGTACTTC,CATKRKGGFFEQYF
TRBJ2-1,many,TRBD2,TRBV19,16,TGTGCCAGTAGTCCTTACGGGACTAGCGAGGACAATGAGCAGTTCTTC,CASSPYGTSEDNEQFF
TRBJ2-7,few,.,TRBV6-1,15,TGCGCCAGCAGTGAGATTTCACAGAACCCCTACGAGCAGTACTTC,CASSEISQNPYEQYF
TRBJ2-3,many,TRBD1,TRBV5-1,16,TGCGCCAGCAGCTCGGGCGGGACAGGGTATGCAGATACGCAGTATTTT,CASSSGGTGYADTQYF
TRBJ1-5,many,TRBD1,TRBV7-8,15,TGTGCCAGCAGCATCGACGCCACAGGGGACCAGCCCCAGCATTTT,CASSIDATGDQPQHF
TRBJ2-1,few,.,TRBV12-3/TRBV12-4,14,TGTGCCAGCACCACTAGGGGTCCCTACAATGAGCAGTTCTTC,CASTTRGPYNEQFF
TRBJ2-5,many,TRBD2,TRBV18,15,TGTGCCAGCTCACCACGAAGCGGGAGCGGAGAGACCCAGTACTTC,CASSPRSGSGETQYF
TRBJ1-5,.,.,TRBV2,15,TGTGCCAGCAGGAACTGGGGGCAGGCAGGCCAGCCCCAGCATTTT,CASRNWGQAGQPQHF
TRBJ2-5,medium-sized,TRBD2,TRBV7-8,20,TGTGCCAGCAGCTTAGTGGGGGCGCGGACTAGCGGGGAACCCAAGAGAGCCCAGTACTTC,CASSLVGARTSGEPKRAQYF
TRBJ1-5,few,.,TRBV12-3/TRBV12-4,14,TGTGCCAGCAGTCAGACTGCTAGCAATCAGCCCCAGCATTTT,CASSQTASNQPQHF
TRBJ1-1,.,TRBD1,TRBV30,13,TGTGCCTGGGTACGACAGGGAGGTACTGAAGCTTTCTTT,CAWVRQGGTEAFF
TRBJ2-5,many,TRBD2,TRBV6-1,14,TGTGCCAGCAGGCGACTAGCGGGAGATGAGACCCAGTACTTC,CASRRLAGDETQYF
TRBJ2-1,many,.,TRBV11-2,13,TGTGCCAGCAGCTATACCGGGGGCGGTGAGCAGTTCTTC,CASSYTGGGEQFF
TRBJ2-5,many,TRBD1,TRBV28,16,TGTGCCAGCAGTTCCCCCTCGGGACAGGGGAGAGAGACCCAGTACTTC,CASSSPSGQGRETQYF
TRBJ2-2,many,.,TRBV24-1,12,TGTGCCACCAGTTCTGGGGGCGGGGAGCTGTTTTTT,CATSSGGGELFF
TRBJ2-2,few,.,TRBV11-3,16,TGTGCCAGCAGCTTAGTAATTGAGGGTACCACCGGGGAGCTGTTTTTT,CASSLVIEGTTGELFF
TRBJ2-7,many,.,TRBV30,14,TGTGCCTGGACCAATTTAGGAGGAGCCCACGAGCAGTACTTC,CAWTNLGGAHEQYF
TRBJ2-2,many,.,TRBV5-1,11,TGCGCCAGCCAGCGAACCGGGGAGCTGTTTTTT,CASQRTGELFF
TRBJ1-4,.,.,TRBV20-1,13,TGCAGTGCTCTAGAACCAACTAATGAAAAACTGTTTTTT,CSALEPTNEKLFF
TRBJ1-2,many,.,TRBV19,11,TGTGCCAGTAGTATGGAGTATGGCTACACCTTC,CASSMEYGYTF
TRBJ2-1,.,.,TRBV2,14,TGTGCCAGCAGCCTCCCCGGGACTTTCCATGAGCAGTTCTTC,CASSLPGTFHEQFF
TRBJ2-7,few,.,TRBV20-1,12,TGCAGTGCTAGAGATTTGGGATTCGAGCAGTACTTC,CSARDLGFEQYF
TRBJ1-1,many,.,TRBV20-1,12,TGCAGCAGCCGGGATATGAACACTGAAGCTTTCTTT,CSSRDMNTEAFF
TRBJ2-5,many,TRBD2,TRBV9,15,TGTGCCAGCAGCGTAGCTAGCGGGAGGGGGGAGACCCAGTACTTC,CASSVASGRGETQYF
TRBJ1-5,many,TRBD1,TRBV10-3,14,TGTGCCATCAGAGGGACAGATAGCAATCAGCCCCAGCATTTT,CAIRGTDSNQPQHF
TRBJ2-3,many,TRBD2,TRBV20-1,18,TGCAGTGCTTACGCCCAAGGGGCGGGAGGGATCGTCCTAGATACGCAGTATTTT,CSAYAQGAGGIVLDTQYF
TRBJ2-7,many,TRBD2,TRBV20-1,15,TGCAGTGCTCCCCCGGGACTAGCGGGATCCCACGAGCAGTACTTC,CSAPPGLAGSHEQYF
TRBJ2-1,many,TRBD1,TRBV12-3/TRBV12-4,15,TGTGCCAGCACTGTAGGGACAGGGGGATTCAATGAGCAGTTCTTC,CASTVGTGGFNEQFF
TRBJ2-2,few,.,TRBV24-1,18,TGTGCCACCAGTGATTGGCCACAGGTCCCCGGGGCGGCCGGGGAGCTGTTTTTT,CATSDWPQVPGAAGELFF
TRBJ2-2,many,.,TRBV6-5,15,TGTGCCAGCAGTTACTCCCGGGCGTCCACCGGGGAGCTGTTTTTT,CASSYSRASTGELFF
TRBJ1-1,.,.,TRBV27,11,TGTGCCAGCATGCGGGACACTGAAGCTTTCTTT,CASMRDTEAFF
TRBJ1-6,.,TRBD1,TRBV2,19,TGTGCCAGCAGGAACTGGGGGCAGGGGGCAGGGATCGGTAATTCACCCCTCCACTTT,CASRNWGQGAGIGNSPLHF